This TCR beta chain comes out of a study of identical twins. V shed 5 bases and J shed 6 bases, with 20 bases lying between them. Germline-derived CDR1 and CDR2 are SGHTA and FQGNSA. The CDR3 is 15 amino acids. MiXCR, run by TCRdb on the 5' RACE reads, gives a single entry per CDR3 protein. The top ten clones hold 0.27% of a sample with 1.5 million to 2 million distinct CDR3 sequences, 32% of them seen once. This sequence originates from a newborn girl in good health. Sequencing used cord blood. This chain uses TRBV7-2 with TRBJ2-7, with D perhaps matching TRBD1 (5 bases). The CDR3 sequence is CASSPRQTIWGEQYF. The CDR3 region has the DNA TGTGCCAGCAGCCCACGACAGACAATTTGGGGCGAGCAGTACTTC.